This entry lists 20 T cell receptor beta chains sequenced from one sample in a study of spatial heterogeneity in lung cancer. A single record per CDR3 protein comes from TCRdb applying MiXCR to the 5' RACE reads. The sample consists of around 95,000 distinct CDR3 sequences, 3.5% to 5% of them appearing once. General study results and limits: Tracking of tumor mutation counts was seen in expanded intratumoral alpha and beta TCR counts.

What these receptors recognize is not known. The time point is: sample taken at primary tumor resection. The input for sequencing was lung tumor tissue, taken at surgery. The receptors come from a male donor with early-stage non-small cell lung cancer.

This clonotype was picked up many times. The chain carries TRBV2 and TRBJ1-3; D remains unclear. The CDR3 covers 12 residues. The germline V gene has CDR1 SNHLY and CDR2 FYNNEI. Trimming removed 4 bases at V and 3 bases at J, with 4 bases between. The CDR3 loop reads CASSGDGNTIYF. The CDR3 DNA follows: TGTGCCAGCAGTGGGGATGGAAACACCATATATTTT.

This clonotype was observed many times. J is TRBJ2-1 and V is TRBV28, with 9 bases aligning to TRBD2. The V gene end was trimmed by 5 bases and the J gene end by 14 bases; junction bases not matched to a gene: 7. This CDR3 is built from 12 residues. CDR1 is MDHEN and CDR2 is SYDVKM in the germline V gene. The chain's CDR3 is CASSPVAGEEFF. CDR3 sequence (DNA): TGTGCCAGCAGTCCCGTAGCGGGAGAAGAGTTCTTC.

This clonotype was counted at least ten times. The chain recombines TRBV6-2 or TRBV6-3 with TRBJ1-3; D unresolved. The germline V and J ends were trimmed by 3 bases and 2 bases, with 17 bases remaining between them. The CDR3 extends over 17 amino acids. The germline V gene encodes CDR1 MNHEY and CDR2 SVGEGT. CDR3 residues: CASSYFPPTAAGNTIYF. The CDR3 DNA is TGTGCCAGCAGTTATTTCCCACCTACAGCGGCTGGAAACACCATATATTTT.

The table lists this clonotype with many counts. V is TRBV7-9 and J is TRBJ2-7; 8 nucleotides line up with TRBD2. V lost 5 bases to trimming and J lost 2 bases; unmatched junction nucleotides: 8. This CDR3 contains 15 residues. Germline V CDR1 and CDR2: SEHNR, FQNEAQ (reference sequence). The chain's CDR3 is CASSSLLAGTYEQYF. CDR3 DNA: TGTGCCAGCAGCAGTCTATTAGCGGGAACCTACGAGCAGTACTTC.

This clonotype was seen a handful of times. V is TRBV5-1 and J is TRBJ1-1; D remains unclear. Looked up from germline, CDR1 is SGHRS and CDR2 is YFSETQ. The CDR3 has 11 residues. Trimming removed 0 bases at V and 11 bases at J, with 8 bases between. The CDR3 DNA reads TGCGCCAGCAGCTTGGCCGGGCTGGCTTTCTTT. It codes for CASSLAGLAFF.

This clonotype occurred a few times. The chain is built from TRBV28 and TRBJ2-6; TRBD1 might be the D (6 bases). CDR3 length: 14 residues. Germline CDR1 is MDHEN and CDR2 is SYDVKM. With 6 bases removed from V and 2 bases from J, the gap between germline ends came to 8 bases. CDR3 loop: CASSRTAGANVLTF. Here the CDR3 DNA reads TGTGCCAGCAGCCGGACAGCTGGGGCCAACGTCCTGACTTTC.

The chain joins TRBV27 to TRBJ2-1, with D unclear. Trimming removed 7 bases at V and 12 bases at J, with 19 bases between. This CDR3 is 13 amino acids long. The V gene's germline CDR1 is MNHEY and CDR2 SMNVEV (reference sequence). The CDR3 DNA follows: TGTGCCAGCAAGAGCATGGGTTCTACCGGGCAGTTCTTC. This gives the protein CASKSMGSTGQFF.

This clonotype occurred many times. The chain couples TRBV5-1 to TRBJ2-7, with 10 bases identical to TRBD2. The germline gives CDR1 SGHRS, CDR2 YFSETQ. The CDR3 covers 15 residues. V was clipped by 0 bases and J by 4 bases; unmatched bases: 4. CDR3 DNA: TGCGCCAGCAGCTTGGTGGCTAGCGGGAGTTACGAGCAGTACTTC. This codes for CASSLVASGSYEQYF.

In this sample, this clonotype turned up many times. V is TRBV20-1 and J is TRBJ1-6; 7 nucleotides agree with TRBD1. Germline trimming cut 4 bases from V and 8 bases from J; bases unmatched to any gene: 8. This CDR3 has 14 amino acids. Germline V gene sequence: CDR1 DFQATT, CDR2 SNEGSKA (reference sequence). The CDR3 DNA reads TGCAGTGCTACCCCGGGACAGCAGCATTCACCCCTCCACTTT. This gives the protein CSATPGQQHSPLHF.

This clonotype was recorded at least ten times. J is TRBJ1-5 and V is TRBV20-1; no definite D call. The CDR3 runs 13 residues. From germline, CDR1 is DFQATT and CDR2 SNEGSKA (reference sequence). With 6 bases removed from V and 3 bases from J, the gap between germline ends came to 12 bases. As DNA, the CDR3 is TGCAGTGCAAGCACCCATGACAATCAGCCCCAGCATTTT. This encodes CSASTHDNQPQHF.

This clonotype was detected ten times or more. This sequence joins TRBV3-1 and TRBJ1-1, with D hard to call. This CDR3 is 16 amino acids long. Germline V CDR1 and CDR2: LGHDT, YNNKEL (reference sequence). The V end lost 1 base, the J end lost 0 bases, and 12 bases lay between the germline ends. CDR3 sequence reads: CASSQGPRLVNTEAFF. The CDR3, as DNA: TGTGCCAGCAGCCAAGGTCCGAGGTTGGTGAACACTGAAGCTTTCTTT.

This clonotype was recorded at least ten times. The chain is built from TRBV5-1 and TRBJ2-1, with a possible D match to TRBD1 (5 bases). Trimming stripped 2 bases from V and 3 bases from J, with 15 bases between. The CDR3 is 16 amino acids. The germline gives CDR1 SGHRS, CDR2 YFSETQ. The CDR3 reads CASSLSPSDSYNEQFF. In nucleotides, the CDR3 is TGCGCCAGCAGCTTAAGCCCATCTGACAGCTACAATGAGCAGTTCTTC.

This clonotype has ten or more counts. The V gene is TRBV3-1, the J gene TRBJ1-1; 7 nucleotides line up with TRBD1. V gave up 0 bases and J gave up 11 bases; unmatched junction bases: 3. The germline V gene has CDR1 LGHDT and CDR2 YNNKEL (reference sequence). CDR3 length equals 12 residues. In nucleotides, the CDR3 is TGTGCCAGCAGCCAAGAGGGGACAGAGGCTTTCTTT. Its protein product is CASSQEGTEAFF.

The rearrangement links TRBV30 to TRBJ2-5; D remains unclear. Germline CDR1 GTSNPN, CDR2 SVGIG (reference sequence). The length of the CDR3 is 15 residues. V lost 2 bases to trimming and J lost 4 bases, with 17 bases between them. In DNA, the CDR3 is TGTGCCTGGAGTCCCGCACCGACCACTCCAGAGACCCAGTACTTC. This encodes CAWSPAPTTPETQYF.

In its sample, this clonotype was seen many times. The rearrangement joins TRBV21-1 to TRBJ2-7; the tabulated D call, TRBD2, remains unverified against the DNA. TRBV21-1 is deemed a pseudogene. The CDR3 has 20 residues. The DNA for the CDR3 is TGTGCCAGCAGCAAAGAGGAGATAGCGTGGGGACTAGCGGATATTACGCTGCAGTACTTC. Translation: CASSKEEIAWGLADITLQYF.

This clonotype was found a few times. The V gene is TRBV6-1, the J gene TRBJ2-1, with 8 nucleotides matching TRBD2. The CDR3 has 15 amino acids. Trimming took 10 bases from V and 0 from J; bases not matched to a gene: 8. Germline-derived CDR1 and CDR2 are MNHNS and SASEGT. The CDR3 loop is CATRGGPSSYNEQFF. CDR3 DNA sequence: TGTGCCACCCGGGGGGGGCCCTCCTCCTACAATGAGCAGTTCTTC.

This CDR3 is CSVEGTGRSYNEQFF. CDR3 DNA sequence: TGCAGCGTTGAAGGGACAGGTCGCTCCTACAATGAGCAGTTCTTC. The chain is built from TRBV29-1 and TRBJ2-1; 7 bases are shared with TRBD1. This CDR3 is 15 amino acids long. Germline loops: CDR1 SQVTM, CDR2 ANQGSEA. V was pared by 1 base and J by 0 bases, with 3 bases of the junction left unmatched.

This clonotype was recorded many times. The rearrangement joins TRBV6-6 to TRBJ1-2, with 7 nucleotides matching TRBD1. V shed 7 bases and J 4 bases; nucleotides not matched to a gene: 9. Germline CDR1 and CDR2: MNHNY and SVGAGI (reference sequence). The length of the CDR3 is 14 residues. Here the CDR3 reads CASTRTGFGYGYTF. Written as DNA, the CDR3 is TGTGCCAGCACCCGGACAGGCTTTGGCTATGGCTACACCTTC.

There are many counts of this clonotype. V gene TRBV7-2 combines with J gene TRBJ2-3; the D is unclear. The CDR3 has 13 amino acids. Trimming removed 5 bases from V and 4 bases from J, with 10 bases in between. Germline assignment: CDR1 SGHTA and CDR2 FQGNSA. The CDR3 bases are TGTGCCAGCAGCCCCCAAGACGCAGATACGCAGTATTTT. This translates into CASSPQDADTQYF.

This clonotype was detected ten times or more. This chain connects TRBV11-2 to TRBJ2-5; D gene unclear. Germline V gene sequence: CDR1 SGHAT, CDR2 FQNNGV. V was clipped by 3 bases and J by 5 bases, with 4 bases between them. The CDR3 length is 11 residues. The CDR3 loop is CASSFVETQYF. CDR3 sequence (DNA): TGTGCCAGCAGCTTTGTGGAGACCCAGTACTTC. Full variable domain (missing parts from reference TRBV11-2 and TRBJ2-5): EAGVAQSPRYKIIEKRQSVAFWCNPISGHATLYWYQQILGQGPKLLIQFQNNGVVDDSQLPKDRFSAERLKGVDSTLKIQPAKLEDSAVYLCASSFVETQYFGPGTRLLVL.